A selection of T cell receptor beta chains follows, all from one sample in a study of T cells in Graves' hyperthyroidism and ophthalmopathy. TCRdb independently ran MiXCR on the multiplex PCR reads; one entry per CDR3 protein. The table records more than 550,000 distinct CDR3 sequences, about 19% of them present only once. Specimen: blood. The receptors come from a woman in her forties or fifties with Graves' hyperthyroidism that later progressed to Graves' ophthalmopathy. The CDR3 runs from the conserved cysteine through the conserved F or W. D genes are given only for firm matches. Expanded clones get a size class; other rows say once, few or many, or leave the size out.

V gene: TRBV11-2
J gene: TRBJ2-1
clone size: many
D gene: NA
CDR3 DNA: TGTGCCAGCAGGATTCAGTTTCCCAATGAGCAGTTCTTC
CDR3 protein: CASRIQFPNEQFF

V gene: TRBV12-3/TRBV12-4
J gene: TRBJ1-1
clone size: many
D gene: TRBD1
CDR3 DNA: TGTGCCAGCAGGGACAGGGAACGGACTGAAGCTTTCTTT
CDR3 protein: CASRDRERTEAFF

V gene: TRBV7-6
J gene: TRBJ2-3
clone size: NA
D gene: NA
CDR3 DNA: TGTGCCAGCAGCGAAAGCCCGATCCGGGACGTAGATACGCAGTATTTT
CDR3 protein: CASSESPIRDVDTQYF

V gene: TRBV18
J gene: TRBJ2-4
clone size: many
D gene: NA
CDR3 DNA: TGTGCCAGCTCACCTATAGGCGTACAACCCGGGGCCAAAAACATTCAGTACTTC
CDR3 protein: CASSPIGVQPGAKNIQYF

V gene: TRBV6-1
J gene: TRBJ1-5
clone size: many
D gene: TRBD1
CDR3 DNA: TGTGCCAGCAGCTACGACAGGGGCGGTCTTCAGCCCCAGCATTTT
CDR3 protein: CASSYDRGGLQPQHF

V gene: TRBV12-5
J gene: TRBJ2-1
clone size: NA
D gene: NA
CDR3 DNA: TGTGCTAGTGGTTTTCTGGGGGCTAAACGCTCCTACAATGAGCAGTTCTTC
CDR3 protein: CASGFLGAKRSYNEQFF

V gene: TRBV12-3/TRBV12-4
J gene: TRBJ1-1
clone size: few
D gene: NA
CDR3 DNA: TGTGCCAGCACTAGGGACTCCTACACTGAAGCTTTCTTT
CDR3 protein: CASTRDSYTEAFF

V gene: TRBV18
J gene: TRBJ1-2
clone size: many
D gene: TRBD1
CDR3 DNA: TGTGCCAGCTCACCAGCCGGGACAGGGCCTAACTATGGCTACACCTTC
CDR3 protein: CASSPAGTGPNYGYTF

V gene: TRBV7-6
J gene: TRBJ2-7
clone size: many
D gene: NA
CDR3 DNA: TGTGCCAGCAGCTTAGTATCTGGGAGCTACGAGCAGTACTTC
CDR3 protein: CASSLVSGSYEQYF

V gene: TRBV29-1
J gene: TRBJ2-5
clone size: NA
D gene: NA
CDR3 DNA: TGCAGCGTTGTTTCCTTACAAGAGACCCAGTACTTC
CDR3 protein: CSVVSLQETQYF

V gene: TRBV3-1
J gene: TRBJ2-3
clone size: few
D gene: TRBD2
CDR3 DNA: TGTGCCAGCAGCCACAAGACTAGCGGGGGAAGCACAGATACGCAGTATTTT
CDR3 protein: CASSHKTSGGSTDTQYF

V gene: TRBV3-1
J gene: TRBJ2-5
clone size: many
D gene: NA
CDR3 DNA: TGTGCCAGCAGCCAAGGAGGCGGTCTGGGGGAGACCCAGTACTTC
CDR3 protein: CASSQGGGLGETQYF

V gene: TRBV7-6
J gene: TRBJ2-3
clone size: NA
D gene: TRBD1
CDR3 DNA: TGTGCCAGCAGTCGTGGACAGGGATTTAGCACAGATACGCAGTATTTT
CDR3 protein: CASSRGQGFSTDTQYF

V gene: TRBV11-3
J gene: TRBJ2-1
clone size: few
D gene: NA
CDR3 DNA: TGTGCCAGCAGCTTAGGTCGGGCCGCTTGGGATGAGCAGTTCTTC
CDR3 protein: CASSLGRAAWDEQFF

V gene: TRBV20-1
J gene: TRBJ2-7
clone size: NA
D gene: NA
CDR3 DNA: TGCAGTGCCGAGTCCCTTGGGACCTCCTACGAGCAGTACTTC
CDR3 protein: CSAESLGTSYEQYF

V gene: TRBV6-1
J gene: TRBJ1-2
clone size: few
D gene: NA
CDR3 DNA: TGTGCCACACCTATCGACTCGCTTTATAACTATGGCTACACCTTC
CDR3 protein: CATPIDSLYNYGYTF